This TCR beta chain was recorded in a study of beta chain features in type 1 diabetes. Study results and limitations: PCR may have favored shorter templates equally in patients and controls. The study found moderately but significantly shorter TCRB CDR3s in all four CD4+ subsets of Type 1 diabetes patients.

The authors reverse transcribed all of the isolated RNA, so sequencing captured expressed TCRB transcripts. Some clones are missing from TCRdb's copy, which holds only in-frame ones; the method was immunoSEQ multiplex PCR. Of 550,000 to 850,000 clones listed, around an eighth were seen once; the top ten hold approximately 0.022%. This clone was seen only a few times. Its antigen is currently unknown. V was shortened by 5 bases and J by 6 bases, with 11 bases between the two germline ends. In germline, CDR1 is SGHAT, CDR2 FQNNGV. The CDR3 has 14 amino acids. This TCR was sampled from a young man with type 1 diabetes. Sequences were obtained from naive CD4+ T cells from blood. The V and J genes are TRBV11-2 and TRBJ1-6; D is unclear. This CDR3 is CASSPGSGNSPLHF. CDR3 nucleotides: TGTGCCAGCAGCCCCGGTTCCGGTAATTCACCCCTCCACTTT.